Described below is a single T cell receptor (beta chain) sequence and its context. The entry originates in a study of blood T cell repertoires in COVID-19. CDR1 is LNHDA, CDR2 SQIVND, per germline (reference sequence). V lost 3 bases and J 14 bases, leaving 13 bases between the germline ends. The CDR3 consists of 12 residues. Here immunoSEQ multiplex PCR was the method, and the copy in TCRdb shows in-frame clones only, minus some. The repertoire holds about 280,000 clones, with approximately 85% as singletons. The material sequenced was peripheral blood. This TCR was recovered from a man aged 50 or older with active or convalescent COVID-19. This chain links TRBV19 with TRBJ1-4; possible D gene TRBD1, 6 bases. The chain's CDR3 is CASSMGATSLFF. The CDR3 DNA reads as TGTGCCAGTAGTATGGGGGCCACCTCCCTGTTTTTT.